This TCR beta chain emerged from a study of T cells expressing NK-cell markers. Study-wide context: Seropositivity for HCMV was found in seven of the eight sequenced donors, with one seronegative.

As the method of synthesis, 5'RACE template switching with UMIs yielded TCR beta cDNA. TCRdb derives one entry per CDR3 protein from the 5' RACE reads, leaving out DNA. In all, the sample yields about 260,000 distinct CDR3 sequences. The CDR3 totals 16 residues. CDR1 is MNHEY, CDR2 SMNVEV, per germline (reference sequence). The sample taken for sequencing was blood T cells: a sorted CD56 or NKG2C T cell subset, CD4+ or CD8+ T cells, or bulk PBMC T cells (not recorded which). The sequence came from a woman aged 18 to 75 in good health. The gene calls are TRBV27 and TRBJ1-2; the TCRdb call, TRBD1, lacks DNA for checking. This CDR3 reads CTSSLAGIPSNYGYTF.